This entry describes one T cell receptor (beta chain). Original handling: Using reference gene primer amplification, nucleated cell counts were estimated. The method was immunoSEQ multiplex PCR; TCRdb's version includes in-frame clones alone and lacks a portion of them. Clone size and the V and J calls come from that table; the DNA yielded D and trimming. The sample gives some 33,000 clones, 90% of which show up once; roughly 1% is in the top ten. These data come from a study of blood T cell repertoires in COVID-19. As for the study in general: Whether acute or convalescent, the COVID-19 samples came from the United States, Italy and Spain. Nucleic acid was either cDNA or gDNA, and it came from T cells, B-cell-depleted T cells, or PBMCs.

This receptor was taken from a man between 65 and 85 years old with active or convalescent COVID-19. The specimen sequenced was peripheral blood.

CDR3 DNA: TGTGCCAGCTCACCAGAGGCAGTCATTTCTAATTCACCCCTCCACTTT. Its translation: CASSPEAVISNSPLHF. The chain uses TRBV18 and TRBJ1-6, with unresolved D. This CDR3 region has 16 residues. Germline V lookup: CDR1 KGHSH, CDR2 LQKENI. V lost 2 bases and J lost 6, with 14 bases in between.